The T cell receptor beta chain described here comes from a study of T cell responses to AZD1222 COVID-19 vaccine listed by TCRdb under 2021. With respect to the entire study: AZD1222 recipients whose second dose came at about 4 weeks and those whose second dose came at about 12 weeks were combined into one group, since spike-specific TCR depth and breadth did not differ between the two schedules. A total of 233 trial participants underwent TCR sequencing, of whom 200 to 220 received two doses of AZD1222 and some 26 received two doses of the MenACWY control vaccine. Trial participants were enrolled into age subgroups of 18-55, 56-69 and 70-plus years, which contained around 150, 28 and 57 TCR-sequenced participants, respectively. What the research found in general, with its limitations: After two AZD1222 doses, both the breadth and the depth of spike-specific TCRs were significantly higher than at day 0 and than in MenACWY recipients. In the small 56-69-year group, the increase in depth fell short of significance, most likely because of low power. Conclusions about previously exposed vaccinees are limited because only five to seven AZD1222 recipients were SARS-CoV-2 seropositive at baseline. Participants were mostly white British and included more females than males, and it was suggested by the authors that clonal diversity may have been underestimated. No day 14 peak-response samples were available, so repertoires were characterized only after the peak T cell response. Epitopes outside the regions mutated in the B.1.351 and B.1.1.7 variants were reportedly recognized by nearly half of the unique spike-specific TCRs. The vaccine-associated CD4 TCRs covered the entire spike protein, and the dominant responses fell in regions 160-218 and 743-854.

Regarding this clone: Its antigen has not been determined. No much larger clone exists at a distance of one base, and base qualities are not known.

The CDR3 regions of human TCRbeta chains were subjected to immunosequencing. The paper's processing steps were these. TCRs in the repertoires were compared against a reference library of SARS-CoV-2-specific TCRs that had been generated with the MIRA antigen-specificity platform. Breadth was defined as the fraction of unique TCRs that were SARS-CoV-2-associated. Depth was defined as the fraction of total T cells that were SARS-CoV-2-associated. Using the MIRA data, each spike-specific TCR was mapped to the spike region that the TCR reacts to and placed in a CD4 or CD8 class. Log10-transformed breadth and depth values were compared by one-way ANOVA with Sidak's multiple comparisons tests. Drawn from immuneACCESS, this table holds only the in-frame rearrangements with V and J called that TCRdb kept. Clones are partly lost; checked studies trace under half to an unresolved V gene and leave the rest unexplained. That table gives V, J and clone size, and the DNA gave D and trimming. The sample data list tens of thousands of clones, and approximately 83% of these were observed just once. The biggest ten clones account for roughly 16% of the sample.

The label giving this sample's time point can be read as: baseline before first vaccination. Vaccinee samples were obtained from the UK trials COV001 and COV002, which included a single-blind randomized controlled phase 2/3 trial of AZD1222 (ChAdOx1 nCoV-19) in healthy adults. For TCRbeta chain sequencing, PBMC samples were collected from trial participants at day 0 and at day 28 after the second dose. Trimming removed 2 bases from V and 0 bases from J, leaving 17 bases between the germline ends. The germline V gene gives CDR1 as SGHTA and CDR2 as FQGNSA. The CDR3 starts with the cysteine, ends with the phenylalanine, and has 18 residues. The retained sequence is limited to the CDR3, 54 bases, with the frame set at the first base.

Recombination connected TRBV7-2 to TRBJ1-3, with a weak D call of TRBD1 (5 bases match). The sequence derives from an adult in good health. This material consisted of peripheral blood, taken on day 0 of AZD1222 vaccination. The nucleotide sequence is TGTGCCAGCAGCTTATTCGCTATAGGACAATACTCTGGAAACACCATATATTTT. Its protein reads: CASSLFAIGQYSGNTIYF.